This T cell receptor beta chain was documented in a study of shared clonotypes between healthy human individuals. The V end was cut by 5 bases, the J end by 5 bases, with 12 bases between. Germline CDR1 reads KGHSH; CDR2 reads LQKENI. The CDR3 is 13 residues long. Findings and limits, study-wide: The sampled material consisted only of blood, and tissue repertoires are likely to differ.

This clone was recorded once. Its antigen is still unknown. The material for each subset, its genomic DNA, was split evenly across several immunoSEQ plates. The table came from immunoSEQ multiplex PCR; TCRdb's copy has only in-frame clones and leaves some out. The repertoire holds 2 million to 2.5 million clones, with more than 85% as singletons. Sequenced material: naive CD4+ T cells from PBMCs. Subset denoted: CD45RA+ positively selected. V gene TRBV18 combines with J gene TRBJ1-1, with D possibly matching TRBD1 (5 bases). The TCR comes from a man between 18 and 29 years old in good health. Some clones in this sample may be carry-over from other donors' samples. The DNA of the CDR3 is TGTGCCAGCTCAGTGGGGGTGGGGACTGAAGCTTTCTTT. This translates into CASSVGVGTEAFF.